The present T cell receptor (beta chain) was sequenced within a study of cytomegalovirus exposure and HLA in healthy donors. The study, taken as a whole, reports: In a later analysis, productive TCRs from donors in an Asian-associated ancestry cluster reportedly carried fewer N-insertions than the cohort mean. It was only CMV serostatus that was available as immune exposure information.

This clone was found once. Antigen specificity is unknown. The germline CDR1 and CDR2 sequences are SEHNR and FQNEAQ (reference sequence). V trimming: 3 bases; J trimming: 4 bases; junction bases outside the gene matches: 4. The CDR3 spans 15 residues. The primer mix had 60 Vbeta and 13 Jbeta primers. Sequencing used immunoSEQ multiplex PCR; TCRdb keeps in-frame clones, though not all of them. This table has more than 95,000 clones, approximately 72% appearing once. The rearrangement uses TRBV7-9 and TRBJ2-1; 9 nucleotides line up with TRBD1. Source material: PBMCs. This clonotype was sampled from a woman between 45 and 60 years old in good health and CMV-seropositive. CDR3 nucleotide sequence: TGTGCCAGCAGCTTTAGGGACAGGGTTTACAATGAGCAGTTCTTC. This sequence encodes CASSFRDRVYNEQFF.